Listed below are T cell receptor beta chains from one sample, sequenced in a study of Graves' ophthalmopathy and Graves' hyperthyroidism. TCRdb reprocessed the multiplex PCR reads via MiXCR and lists one record per CDR3 protein. The data contain approximately 210,000 distinct CDR3 sequences, under 30% of them singletons. Input material: peripheral blood. Receptors originate from a middle-aged man with Graves' ophthalmopathy. Both conserved end residues are part of each CDR3. Clone size is stated in some rows and not others, as once, few, many or a class when expanded.

CDR3 protein: CASRVQGIGELFF
V gene: TRBV28
clone size: .

CDR3 protein: CARREGEDQPQHF
V gene: TRBV6-4
clone size: many

CDR3 protein: CASSYSRTGYEQYF
V gene: TRBV6-2/TRBV6-3
clone size: .

CDR3 protein: CASSRIERGETQYF
V gene: TRBV7-2
clone size: .

CDR3 protein: CASSYAAGMNTEAFF
V gene: TRBV6-5
clone size: many

CDR3 protein: CASSGQGLSQPQHF
V gene: TRBV19
clone size: many

CDR3 protein: CASRIGSQGDSPLHF
V gene: TRBV7-9
clone size: many

CDR3 protein: CASSLEQAGEETQYF
V gene: TRBV28
clone size: many

CDR3 protein: CASSRDRTYQETQYF
V gene: TRBV28
clone size: few

CDR3 protein: CASSLDEGYTDTQYF
V gene: TRBV11-1
clone size: many

CDR3 protein: CATSPTGGYEQYF
V gene: TRBV6-2/TRBV6-3
clone size: .

CDR3 protein: CASSPLTSGRREQYF
V gene: TRBV11-2
clone size: many

CDR3 protein: CASSVTGVEQPQHF
V gene: TRBV18
clone size: .

CDR3 protein: CASSYGAGLVGEQYF
V gene: TRBV6-5
clone size: .

CDR3 protein: CATSSVGNSYEQYF
V gene: TRBV15
clone size: many

CDR3 protein: CAAGTGRGNIQYF
V gene: TRBV6-1
clone size: .